Listed here is a single T cell receptor beta chain. Its antigen is not known. The authors made TCR beta cDNA libraries by 5'RACE template switching. This switching added a universal primer site and UMIs. From the 5' RACE reads, TCRdb lists one entry per CDR3 protein and no DNA. Its listing shows over 120,000 distinct CDR3 sequences. Germline lookup yields CDR1 ENHRY and CDR2 SYGVKD. The CDR3 has 15 residues. This sample was taken from a study of T cells expressing NK-cell markers. Study results and caveats: Evidence did not settle whether expanded NKG2C+ T cell clones targeted HCMV. There were a handful of donors in whom these clonotypes also led the CD3+CD56-NKG2C+ fraction. Of the CD8+ T cell pool in six donors, roughly 1.0-7.5% was accounted for by dominant NKG2C+ clonotypes.

Material for sequencing was blood T cells: a sorted CD56 or NKG2C T cell subset, CD4+ or CD8+ T cells, or bulk PBMC T cells (not recorded which). This TCR was recovered from a man between 18 and 29 years old in good health. This chain uses TRBV10-3 with TRBJ2-1; the TCRdb call, TRBD2, lacks DNA for checking. This CDR3 reads CAISGRLAAYNEQFF.